The 30 T cell receptor beta chains reported below all come from one sample, sequenced in a study of cytomegalovirus exposure and HLA in healthy donors. The PCR was carried out with 60 Vbeta primers and 13 Jbeta primers. The protocol was immunoSEQ multiplex PCR, while the TCRdb copy is restricted to in-frame clones and leaves out a portion. The sample carries approximately 210,000 clones, around nine tenths recorded once. Input material: PBMCs. Receptors were obtained from a woman aged 18-30 years in good health and CMV-seronegative.

The gene calls are TRBV19 and TRBJ2-3, with TRBD2 matching 8 bases. The CDR3 covers 15 residues. The germline V gene encodes CDR1 LNHDA and CDR2 SQIVND (reference sequence). The J segment lost 4 bases and the V segment lost 2 bases, leaving 5 bases of the junction unmatched. CDR3 protein: CASSIKSGGSDTQYF. CDR3 bases: TGTGCCAGTAGTATAAAGAGCGGGGGTTCAGATACGCAGTATTTT.

The rearrangement links TRBV10-2 to TRBJ2-7; the D gene is possibly TRBD1 (6 bases). The CDR3 sequence is 15 residues long. V was cut by 7 bases and J by 0 bases, with 16 bases left in between. Germline V lookup: CDR1 WSHSY, CDR2 SAAADI. This CDR3 reads CASTQGHVLSYEQYF. CDR3 coding DNA: TGCGCCAGCACCCAGGGACATGTACTCTCCTACGAGCAGTACTTC.

The chain carries TRBV5-1 and TRBJ2-2; tentatively, D is TRBD1 (5 bases). Trimming stripped 5 bases from V and 1 base from J, with 15 bases between. Germline CDR1 SGHRS, CDR2 YFSETQ. The CDR3 totals 16 residues. CDR3 in DNA: TGCGCCAGCAGACCCGAAGGGGCCATGAACACCGGGGAGCTGTTTTTT. As protein: CASRPEGAMNTGELFF.

The CDR3 loop reads CASSFSGGLAGDEQYF. The CDR3 DNA reads as TGTGCCAGCAGCTTTAGTGGAGGACTAGCGGGAGACGAGCAGTACTTC. The chain recombines TRBV9 with TRBJ2-7; 13 bases map to TRBD2. J gave up 5 bases and V 4 bases, and 9 bases lay outside the gene matches. The germline V gene encodes CDR1 SGDLS and CDR2 YYNGEE. CDR3 length: 16 residues.

The chain links TRBV7-6 to TRBJ1-6, with D perhaps TRBD1 (5 bases). V lost 2 bases, J lost 5 bases, and 13 bases lay in between. Germline V gene lookup returns CDR1 SGHVS and CDR2 FNYEAQ. The CDR3 is 16 residues long. In nucleotides, the CDR3 is TGTGCCAGCAGCTTATCCGGCGGGACTAATAATTCACCCCTCCACTTT. Amino acid sequence: CASSLSGGTNNSPLHF.

The chain has TRBV11-2 and TRBJ2-7, with 7 bases fitting TRBD2. Per germline, CDR1 SGHAT and CDR2 FQNNGV. This CDR3 contains 14 residues. V trimming: 5 bases; J trimming: 0 bases; junction bases outside the gene matches: 4. CDR3: CASSPGGFSYEQYF. In DNA form, the CDR3 reads TGTGCCAGCAGCCCGGGGGGATTCTCCTACGAGCAGTACTTC.

The J gene is TRBJ2-3, the V gene TRBV19; TRBD1 matches at 10 bases. With V trimmed by 11 bases and J by 1 base, 6 bases remained unmatched. In germline, CDR1 is LNHDA, CDR2 SQIVND (reference sequence). The CDR3 contains 14 residues. Written as DNA, the CDR3 is TGTGCCGCCAGACAGGGGGCCGGCACAGATACGCAGTATTTT. This gives the protein CAARQGAGTDTQYF.

The genes are TRBV5-6 and TRBJ1-5; D remains unclear. The V end lost 1 base, the J end lost 9 bases, and 14 bases lay between the germline ends. The CDR3 extends over 14 amino acids. Germline V gives CDR1 SGHDT, CDR2 YYEEEE. The CDR3 DNA reads as TGTGCCAGCAGCTTGCAATCGGGGAAAGGGCCCCAGCATTTT. Amino acids: CASSLQSGKGPQHF.

V gene TRBV27 combines with J gene TRBJ2-3; a weak D match, TRBD2 (5 bases). The CDR3 runs to 16 residues. Trimming removed 8 bases from V and 3 bases from J, with 21 bases in between. Germline V gene sequence: CDR1 MNHEY, CDR2 SMNVEV (reference sequence). CDR3 DNA sequence: TGTGCCAGCTGTATAGCCGCTGGCAGCGGTACAGATACGCAGTATTTT. The encoded protein is CASCIAAGSGTDTQYF.

The genes are TRBV4-2 and TRBJ2-7, with 9 positions matching TRBD2. With 0 bases clipped from V and 5 bases from J, the junction kept 8 bases outside the gene matches. This CDR3 has 16 amino acids. Germline V lookup: CDR1 LGHNA, CDR2 YNFKEQ. This CDR3 is CASSQETGGGGDEQYF. The CDR3 DNA is TGTGCCAGCAGCCAAGAAACGGGCGGGGGGGGAGACGAGCAGTACTTC.

V usage is TRBV7-9 and J usage is TRBJ2-1; TRBD1 matches 9 bases. Germline V gene data show CDR1 as SEHNR and CDR2 as FQNEAQ (reference sequence). Unmatched junction bases numbered 19, after V lost 5 bases and J lost 8 bases. The CDR3 runs to 18 residues. This CDR3 reads CASSPGTGPVPWWDEQFF. CDR3 nucleotide sequence: TGTGCCAGCAGCCCTGGGACAGGGCCTGTGCCTTGGTGGGATGAGCAGTTCTTC.

This chain joins TRBV10-3 and TRBJ1-3; no clear D. The germline CDR1 and CDR2 sequences are ENHRY and SYGVKD. V shed 7 bases and J shed 0 bases, with 10 bases lying between them. This CDR3 is 14 amino acids long. Written as DNA, the CDR3 is TGTGCCATCAAGGCAGAGGTCTCTGGAAACACCATATATTTT. It yields the protein CAIKAEVSGNTIYF.

This sequence joins TRBV7-3 and TRBJ2-7, with 14 positions matching TRBD2. The germline CDR1 and CDR2 sequences are SGHTA and FQGTGA. The CDR3 covers 15 residues. After removal of 5 bases from V and 4 bases from J, the junction contained 4 bases not matched to a gene. CDR3 nucleotide sequence: TGTGCCAGCAGCAGACTAGCGGGAGGGCCATACGAGCAGTACTTC. Its translation is CASSRLAGGPYEQYF.

The chain recombines TRBV30 with TRBJ2-5, with 7 nucleotides matching TRBD2. CDR3 length: 17 amino acids. V was pared by 5 bases and J by 5 bases, with 20 bases of the junction left unmatched. Germline V CDR1 and CDR2: GTSNPN, SVGIG (reference sequence). CDR3 residues: CAWARGEGSGPWETQYF. The CDR3 DNA reads as TGTGCCTGGGCCCGGGGGGAAGGGAGCGGGCCGTGGGAGACCCAGTACTTC.

The V gene is TRBV2, the J gene TRBJ1-2; D remains unclear. Deletions cut 10 bases from V and 3 bases from J, with 12 bases between. The CDR3 totals 12 residues. Per germline, CDR1 SNHLY and CDR2 FYNNEI. This CDR3 is CATLGGDYGYTF. DNA of the CDR3: TGTGCCACATTGGGTGGAGACTATGGCTACACCTTC.

The CDR3 loop reads CASARRDEQYF. The CDR3 DNA is TGTGCCAGCGCCCGGAGGGACGAGCAGTACTTC. The chain has TRBV2 and TRBJ2-7; tentative D call: TRBD2 (6 bases). There are 11 residues in the CDR3. The germline V gene encodes CDR1 SNHLY and CDR2 FYNNEI. V was shortened by 8 bases and J by 5 bases, with 10 bases between the two germline ends.

V gene TRBV6-5 combines with J gene TRBJ2-5; D may be TRBD1 (5 bases). The CDR3 contains 13 residues. Deletions cut 7 bases from V and 1 base from J, with 10 bases between. Germline V gene data show CDR1 as MNHEY and CDR2 as SVGAGI. CDR3 in DNA: TGTGCCAGCAAAGACAGTATCCAAGAGACCCAGTACTTC. This encodes CASKDSIQETQYF.

V and J are TRBV6-5 and TRBJ1-2, with 10 bases fitting TRBD1. The CDR3 has 15 residues. Per germline, CDR1 MNHEY and CDR2 SVGAGI. V was pared by 6 bases and J by 4 bases, with 8 bases of the junction left unmatched. The CDR3 nucleotides are TGTGCCAGCAGCCCTTGGGGACAGGGGCGCTATGGCTACACCTTC. Encoded protein: CASSPWGQGRYGYTF.

The J gene is TRBJ1-4, the V gene TRBV2, with D possibly TRBD1 on 6 matching bases. V was trimmed by 6 bases and J by 13 bases, leaving 27 bases between them. The CDR3 runs 16 residues. Germline V gives CDR1 SNHLY, CDR2 FYNNEI. The CDR3 spells CASRLTTQGRVRRLFF. For the CDR3, the DNA is TGTGCCAGCAGGCTTACGACCCAGGGGCGGGTAAGAAGACTGTTTTTT. The full variable domain, rest sourced from reference TRBV2 and TRBJ1-4, is EPEVTQTPSHQVTQMGQEVILRCVPISNHLYFYWYRQILGQKVEFLVSFYNNEISEKSEIFDDQFSVERPDGSNFTLKIRSTKLEDSAMYFCASRLTTQGRVRRLFFGSGTQLSVL.

In its sample, this clone was seen once. The J gene is TRBJ2-5, the V gene TRBV29-1; 12 positions agree with TRBD2. Germline V gene sequence: CDR1 SQVTM, CDR2 ANQGSEA. V shed 6 bases and J 0 bases; nucleotides not matched to a gene: 5. The CDR3 has 15 amino acids. This CDR3 is CSVFTSGGNQETQYF. In DNA form, the CDR3 reads TGCAGCGTGTTCACTAGCGGGGGGAACCAAGAGACCCAGTACTTC.

This clone appeared a few times. The V and J genes are TRBV5-3 and TRBJ2-7, with TRBD2 as a possible D gene (5 bases). TRBV5-3 is designated an ORF whose function remains uncertain. The V and J ends lost 10 bases and 2 bases respectively, with 22 bases between them. The CDR3 extends over 15 amino acids. The CDR3 DNA follows: TGTGCCTTTACGAGGCCGGGGTACCTCACCTACGAGCAGTACTTC. It codes for CAFTRPGYLTYEQYF.

CDR3 in amino acids: CASSASTGSSYNSPLHF. In DNA, the CDR3 is TGCGCCAGCAGCGCCTCTACAGGGAGCTCCTATAATTCACCCCTCCACTTT. The gene calls are TRBV5-1 and TRBJ1-6, with D perhaps matching TRBD1 (6 bases). V was clipped by 4 bases and J by 0 bases, with 14 bases between them. The CDR3 extends over 17 amino acids. CDR1 and CDR2 (germline): SGHRS, YFSETQ.

The chain has TRBV28 and TRBJ1-6, with 8 nucleotides matching TRBD1. This CDR3 has 16 amino acids. Germline values: CDR1 MDHEN, CDR2 SYDVKM. V was clipped by 6 bases and J by 0 bases; unmatched bases: 4. The chain's CDR3 is CASRRTGSSYNSPLHF. In DNA form, the CDR3 reads TGTGCCAGCAGAAGGACAGGGAGCTCCTATAATTCACCCCTCCACTTT.

The rearrangement uses TRBV5-1 and TRBJ2-7; the match to TRBD2 covers 10 bases. V shed 0 bases and J 2 bases; nucleotides not matched to a gene: 2. Germline V gene sequence: CDR1 SGHRS, CDR2 YFSETQ. The CDR3 sequence is 15 residues long. In DNA form, the CDR3 reads TGCGCCAGCAGCTTGGGTACTAGCGGGACCTACGAGCAGTACTTC. It translates to CASSLGTSGTYEQYF.

This chain uses TRBV18 with TRBJ1-5, with D unresolved. Between the trimmed V and J ends, which lost 2 bases and 4 bases, there was a span of 12 bases. Germline V CDR1 and CDR2: KGHSH, LQKENI. This CDR3 is 15 amino acids long. CDR3 DNA sequence: TGTGCCAGCTCACCAATCGAGGGAAAGAATCAGCCCCAGCATTTT. Translating gives CASSPIEGKNQPQHF.

This chain joins TRBV5-5 and TRBJ1-2, with 11 bases that match TRBD1. The CDR3 has 15 residues. The ends lost 3 bases at V and 5 bases at J; junction bases unmatched: 6. CDR1 and CDR2 from the germline V gene are SGHKS and YYEKEE (reference sequence). The CDR3 reads CASSSGTGGRYGYTF. The CDR3 nucleotides are TGTGCCAGCAGCTCCGGGACAGGGGGGAGGTATGGCTACACCTTC.

The CDR3 DNA sequence: TGTGCCAGTAAGGGGACAGGGCGTAATTCACCCCTCCACTTT. As protein: CASKGTGRNSPLHF. The chain combines TRBV19 with TRBJ1-6; 9 bases align to TRBD1. CDR1 is LNHDA and CDR2 is SQIVND in the germline V gene (reference sequence). There are 14 residues in the CDR3. Germline trimming cut 7 bases from V and 6 bases from J; bases unmatched to any gene: 4.

This clone was found once. This CDR3 is CASSFAGAGGGTEAFF. DNA of the CDR3: TGCGCCAGCAGCTTTGCGGGGGCGGGTGGGGGCACTGAAGCTTTCTTT. The chain recombines TRBV5-1 with TRBJ1-1; maybe TRBD1 (6 bases). The CDR3 loop spans 16 amino acids. V was pared by 2 bases and J by 4 bases, with 18 bases between. Germline CDR1 is SGHRS and CDR2 is YFSETQ.

This rearrangement joins TRBV2 to TRBJ2-1; 11 bases are a match to TRBD2. V lost 4 bases, J lost 4 bases, and 6 bases stayed unmatched. The CDR3 is 16 amino acids. Per germline, CDR1 SNHLY and CDR2 FYNNEI. This CDR3 is CASSGLAGGVYNEQFF. DNA for the CDR3: TGTGCCAGCAGTGGTCTAGCGGGGGGCGTGTACAATGAGCAGTTCTTC.

This clone appeared a single time. This chain joins TRBV5-1 and TRBJ2-5, with TRBD1 identical over 9 bases. TRBJ2-7 matches the DNA end more closely, so the J call is doubtful. The CDR3 loop spans 15 amino acids. Germline V gives CDR1 SGHRS, CDR2 YFSETQ. CDR3 residues: CASSPLGQGTYEQYF. DNA for the CDR3: TGCGCCAGCAGCCCCCTGGGACAGGGTACCTACGAGCAGTACTTC.